These 8 T cell receptor beta chains share one sample of origin, sequenced in a study of T-cell reconstitution after alpha-beta-depleted transplantation in children. Unique molecular identifiers tagged the TCRbeta library. TCRdb passed the PCR reads through MiXCR, listing each CDR3 protein once. The table has some 490,000 distinct CDR3 sequences, roughly an eighth seen once. Sequencing was performed on PBMCs from the stem cell graft donor, taken from the stem cell graft. The receptors shown here come from a human donor who donated a stem cell graft to a child with combined immunodeficiency.

This clonotype was picked up a small number of times. The CDR3 spells CAISGDWTSTDTQYF. The CDR3 DNA is TGTGCCATCAGTGGGGACTGGACTAGCACAGATACGCAGTATTTT. V usage is TRBV10-3 and J usage is TRBJ2-3, with D possibly being TRBD2 (6 bases). V lost 4 bases, J lost 0 bases, and 11 bases lay in between. The CDR3 extends over 15 amino acids. Germline-derived CDR1 and CDR2 are ENHRY and SYGVKD.

In this sample, this clonotype turned up a few times. The genes are TRBV6-5 and TRBJ2-7, with D perhaps matching TRBD1 (6 bases). Trimming removed 0 bases at V and 3 bases at J, with 12 bases between. The CDR3 runs 15 residues. The germline CDR1 and CDR2 sequences are MNHEY and SVGAGI. CDR3 sequence: CASSYSGARNYEQYF. The CDR3 coding sequence is TGTGCCAGCAGTTACTCGGGGGCTCGAAACTACGAGCAGTACTTC.

Ten or more counts support this clonotype. The chain uses TRBV29-1 and TRBJ2-3, with TRBD2 identical over 7 bases. The CDR3 spans 16 residues. V dropped 5 bases and J dropped 0; count of bases not matched to a gene: 11. Germline values: CDR1 SQVTM, CDR2 ANQGSEA. The CDR3 DNA reads TGCAGCGTTATCCCGGCTAGCGGCACTAGCACAGATACGCAGTATTTT. Its translation is CSVIPASGTSTDTQYF.

The CDR3 coding sequence is TGCGCCAGCAGCCACGTTCTCAAAGGGACTAGGGAGCAGTTCTTC. It is translated as CASSHVLKGTREQFF. This chain joins TRBV4-1 and TRBJ2-1, with 8 positions matching TRBD2. The CDR3 runs 15 residues. V lost 3 bases and J lost 10; bases outside the gene matches: 11. CDR1 and CDR2 (germline): MGHRA, YSYEKL.

The J gene is TRBJ2-7, the V gene TRBV2; TRBD2 might be the D (5 bases). The CDR3 length is 12 residues. Germline assignment: CDR1 SNHLY and CDR2 FYNNEI. V was pared by 6 bases and J by 4 bases, with 10 bases between. The CDR3 DNA reads as TGTGCCAGCAGGCCGCCGGGATACGAGCAGTACTTC. Translation gives CASRPPGYEQYF.

Ten or more counts support this clonotype. The CDR3 loop reads CASSLKSKETQYF. The CDR3 DNA sequence: TGTGCCAGCAGTTTAAAGTCCAAAGAGACCCAGTACTTC. The V and J genes are TRBV12-3 or TRBV12-4 and TRBJ2-5; D not certain. The V and J ends lost 2 bases and 3 bases respectively, with 7 bases between them. This CDR3 is built from 13 residues.

The rearrangement uses TRBV6-2 or TRBV6-3 and TRBJ1-1; 7 nucleotides align to TRBD1. Per the germline V gene, CDR1 is MNHEY and CDR2 is SVGEGT. Trimming cost V 2 bases and J 8 bases; bases outside gene matches: 8. The CDR3 has 14 residues. As DNA, the CDR3 is TGTGCCAGCAGTTACAATCGGGACAGACCAGAAGCTTTCTTT. Residues: CASSYNRDRPEAFF.

The J gene is TRBJ2-1, the V gene TRBV12-3 or TRBV12-4, with D hard to call. This CDR3 has 12 amino acids. The ends were cut back, 3 bases at V and 8 bases at J, with 8 bases in the middle. In DNA form, the CDR3 reads TGTGCCAGCAGTTTTCGACGGGATGAGCAGTTCTTC. Protein sequence: CASSFRRDEQFF.